This TCR beta chain was recovered during a study of blood T cell repertoires in COVID-19. Looking at the study overall: Specimens from acute and convalescent COVID-19 originated in the United States, Italy and Spain. In each case, the material was cDNA or gDNA derived from T cells, B-cell-depleted T cells, or PBMCs.

V lost 4 bases, J lost 4 bases, and 4 bases stayed unmatched. The CDR3 runs 15 residues. Germline V gene lookup returns CDR1 MNHEY and CDR2 SVGEGT. Per the original methods: Reference gene primer amplification gave estimated nucleated cell counts. The method was immunoSEQ multiplex PCR; TCRdb's version includes in-frame clones alone and lacks a portion of them. The V and J calls and clone size come from that table; D and trimming were worked out from the DNA. The data hold about 200,000 clones, with around 82% observed a single time. This clonotype was obtained from a woman between 65 and 79 years old with acute or convalescent COVID-19. The specimen was peripheral blood. The chain links TRBV6-2 or TRBV6-3 to TRBJ2-1, with 10 bases aligning to TRBD2. This CDR3 reads CASSFPAGGYNEQFF. CDR3 DNA sequence: TGTGCCAGCAGTTTTCCAGCGGGAGGGTACAATGAGCAGTTCTTC.